The clone carrying this TCR beta chain appeared many times. The data were obtained in a study of neurological immune-mediated disorders. Each TCR transcript was tagged with a 10-nucleotide random UMI during 5'RACE. MiXCR was run by TCRdb on the 5' RACE reads, yielding one entry per CDR3 protein. The sample has 20,000 to 30,000 distinct CDR3 sequences, roughly 12% seen once. Between the trimmed V and J ends, which lost 0 bases and 6 bases, there was a span of 12 bases. The CDR3 runs to 15 residues. The V gene's germline CDR1 is SGHRS and CDR2 YFSETQ. The sequence came from a woman aged 40-49 years with HTLV-1-associated myelopathy (HAM/TSP). The genes are TRBV5-1 and TRBJ1-4; D is unclear. Sequenced material: PBMCs. CDR3 bases: TGCGCCAGCAGCTTGGGGAGCCCGTGGGATGAAAAACTGTTTTTT. This translates into CASSLGSPWDEKLFF.